This T cell receptor beta chain was recorded in a study of cytotoxic CD8 clonotypes in ibrutinib-treated CLL (dated by TCRdb to the early 2020s). About the full investigation: The cohort was composed of more than ten relapsed/refractory and about 15 treatment-naive patients; IGHV unmutated status was identified in some 17 patients. Samples at response were collected after a median of approximately twelve months of treatment, with a range of about 6 to 36 months. An average of about 250,000 productive templates and some 99,000 productive rearrangements was obtained per sample. Cryopreserved peripheral blood mononuclear cells were collected before treatment, at response, and at either disease progression or sustained remission. Responses were partial in roughly 24 patients and complete in 2; after median around 66 months follow-up, about 14 stayed in remission and around 12 progressed. Every remission and progressive disease sample was obtained while ibrutinib was still being received by the patients. Longitudinal samples were obtainable from about 30% of the roughly 90 participants in the trial. What the work shows at the level of the full study, not this receptor alone: At baseline, clonality was higher than in age-matched healthy donors and showed a strong correlation with circulating CD8+ T-cell counts. Sampling times were not matched between patients in sustained remission and patients whose disease was progressing, and lymph node repertoires were not examined. Public clonotypes were rare and either shrank or stayed stable during treatment, and the rise in clonality at ibrutinib response reflected expansion of private clonotypes. Clonality rose at ibrutinib response, remained stable during sustained remission, and dropped back toward baseline at progression.

As to this clone: Its binding antigen is unknown. No base quality values were provided; no much bigger clone lies one nucleotide off.

Per the publication, the time point label means: 20 to 25 months on ibrutinib. For TCR beta library preparation, 1.5 to 2 micrograms of genomic DNA were isolated from cryopreserved PBMCs. High-throughput TCR beta sequencing was performed on longitudinal blood samples from CLL patients receiving ibrutinib monotherapy. The patients took part in an open-label, single-center phase 2 trial of ibrutinib monotherapy. The CDR3 contains 14 residues, cysteine and phenylalanine counted. The read is trimmed to its CDR3 DNA, 42 bases read in frame from base 1. The CDR1 and CDR2 encoded by the germline V gene are SQVTM and ANQGSEA. The germline ends are 15 bases apart after V is trimmed by 2 bases and J by 8 bases. A MiSeq instrument was used for deep resolution sequencing, which targeted depths ranging from 1 in 1 million up to 1 in 200,000 T cells, with coverage averaging 10x for each clonotype. The immunoSEQ hsTCRB Kit was used to generate the TCR beta libraries. The authors' analysis ran thus. Data were analyzed with ImmunoSEQ Data Assistant and ImmunoSEQ Analyzer, with V, D and J genes assigned per IMGT definitions. Clonality, with values ranging from 0 to 1, was calculated as one minus the normalized Shannon entropy of productive rearrangement frequencies. Public clonotype analysis was restricted to overrepresented clonotypes comprising at least 0.05% of each patient's repertoire. About twelve age-matched healthy donor repertoires from immuneACCESS were used as controls for clonality. The immuneACCESS repertoire file appears here via TCRdb, limited to in-frame rearrangements. These files lack a portion of the clones; in checked studies, under half of the deficit traces to unresolved V genes, and the cause of the others is not known. V, J and clone size reflect that table, while D and trimming were determined from the DNA. Here the sample has some 50,000 clones; roughly 57% occur a single time. The ten largest clonotypes hold around a quarter of the sample.

The TCR was taken from a human donor with chronic lymphocytic leukemia. Recombination connected TRBV29-1 to TRBJ1-4; TRBD1 is a possible D gene, resting on 6 matching bases. The sample was PBMCs, taken after 24 months of ibrutinib treatment. The CDR3 protein is CSVEYPGAKEKLFF. Here is the DNA: TGCAGCGTTGAATATCCGGGGGCGAAAGAAAAACTGTTTTTT.